The 4 T cell receptor beta chains reported below all come from one sample, sequenced in a study of shared T cell receptors in the human thymus. The assay was immunoSEQ multiplex PCR, and TCRdb's table has in-frame clones only and misses some. The sample lists hundreds of thousands of clones; 70% to 90% were seen once. The same sample was also used in a study of human thymus T cells.

Sequenced: thymocytes. These receptors were taken from a boy less than two years old with a congenital heart defect.

The chain combines TRBV4-3 with TRBJ2-7; 11 bases are a match to TRBD2. Trimming removed 1 base from V and 5 bases from J; junction bases left unmatched: 4. This CDR3 contains 15 residues. Germline V gives CDR1 LGHNA, CDR2 YSLEER. The CDR3 DNA follows: TGCGCCAGCAGCCAAGTTACTAGCGGGAGAAACGAGCAGTACTTC. Its translation: CASSQVTSGRNEQYF.

V usage is TRBV27 and J usage is TRBJ1-5; 10 nucleotides line up with TRBD1. Germline trimming cut 2 bases from V and 2 bases from J; bases unmatched to any gene: 9. Per the germline V gene, CDR1 is MNHEY and CDR2 is SMNVEV (reference sequence). The CDR3 totals 18 residues. CDR3 bases: TGTGCCAGCAGTTTAAGTCCCCCGGGACAGGGGTGCAATCAGCCCCAGCATTTT. Protein sequence: CASSLSPPGQGCNQPQHF.

The J gene is TRBJ1-3, the V gene TRBV30; 8 positions match TRBD1. The germline CDR1 and CDR2 sequences are GTSNPN and SVGIG (reference sequence). This CDR3 has 17 amino acids. Unmatched junction bases numbered 20, after V lost 3 bases and J lost 10 bases. This CDR3 is CAWRSGGLSSIKATIYF. The CDR3 coding sequence is TGTGCCTGGAGGTCAGGGGGCCTTTCCTCTATAAAGGCGACCATATATTTT.

The genes are TRBV5-5 and TRBJ2-2, with TRBD1 as a possible D gene (6 bases). Trimming cost V 4 bases and J 3 bases, with 13 bases left between them. The germline gives CDR1 SGHKS, CDR2 YYEKEE (reference sequence). The CDR3 runs 15 residues. The CDR3: CASSPKDRYTGELFF. In DNA form, the CDR3 reads TGTGCCAGCAGCCCGAAGGACAGATACACCGGGGAGCTGTTTTTT.